This T cell receptor (beta chain) is drawn from a study of CD8 T cells in Susac syndrome. Random hexamers served to reverse transcribe roughly 0.5 to 1 ug RNA. TCRdb re-derived calls from the immunoSEQ multiplex PCR reads in MiXCR, one entry per CDR3 protein. Of over 150,000 distinct CDR3 sequences in the sample, over 90% were seen once. Germline V lookup: CDR1 SQVTM, CDR2 ANQGSEA. Trimming at V came to 4 bases and at J to 1 base, leaving 2 bases not matched to a gene. There are 14 residues in the CDR3. TCR beta was sequenced from blood CD8+ and CD4+ T cells. The TEMRA cells underwent FACS enrichment, while the CD8+ and CD4+ T cells underwent negative isolation.

The sequence was collected from a human donor with multiple sclerosis. The sequenced sample was CD4+ T cells from PBMCs. This chain links TRBV29-1 with TRBJ2-2; TRBD1 agrees at 8 bases. The CDR3 bases are TGCAGCGTTGGGACAGGGAAGAACACCGGGGAGCTGTTTTTT. This sequence encodes CSVGTGKNTGELFF.